Listed here is a single TCR beta chain. What it recognizes is unknown. The CDR3 sequence is 16 residues long. CDR1 is MDHEN and CDR2 is SYDVKM in the germline V gene. The V end lost 10 bases, the J end lost 0 bases, and 16 bases lay between the germline ends. This sample was included in a study of T cell responses to AZD1222 COVID-19 vaccine. The study, taken as a whole, reports: Once two AZD1222 doses were given, Spike-specific TCR breadth and depth went up. Baseline seropositivity characterized only six or seven AZD1222 recipients.

The method was immunoSEQ multiplex PCR; TCRdb's version includes in-frame clones alone and lacks a portion of them. The table shows roughly 200,000 clones, with roughly 92% occurring only once. The chain couples TRBV28 to TRBJ2-6; D remains ambiguous. This clonotype was obtained from an adult in good health. Sequencing was performed on peripheral blood, taken on day 0 of AZD1222 vaccination. The CDR3 region is CATSGRTASGANVLTF. CDR3 bases: TGTGCCACCTCCGGGCGTACAGCCTCTGGGGCCAACGTCCTGACTTTC.